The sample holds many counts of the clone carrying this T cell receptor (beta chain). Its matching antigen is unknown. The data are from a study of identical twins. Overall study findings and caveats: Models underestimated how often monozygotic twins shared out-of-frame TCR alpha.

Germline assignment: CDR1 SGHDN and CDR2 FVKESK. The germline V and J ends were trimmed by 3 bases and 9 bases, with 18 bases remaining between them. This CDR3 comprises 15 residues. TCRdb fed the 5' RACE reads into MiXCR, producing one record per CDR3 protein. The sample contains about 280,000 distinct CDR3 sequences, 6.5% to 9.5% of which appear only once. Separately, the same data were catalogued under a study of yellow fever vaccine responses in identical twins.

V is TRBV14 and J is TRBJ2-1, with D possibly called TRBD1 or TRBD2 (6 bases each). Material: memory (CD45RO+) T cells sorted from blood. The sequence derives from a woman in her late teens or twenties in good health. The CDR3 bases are TGTGCCAGCAGCCATGATCACAGGGCGGGGATTGAGCAGTTCTTC. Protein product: CASSHDHRAGIEQFF.